This T cell receptor (beta chain) was sequenced in a study of blood T cells in healthy people across ages. Notes on the study in general: From one million sequenced T cells, diversity estimates were lower bounds. Observed TCR beta diversity per million T cells went down as age went up. This fall followed a roughly linear course with age.

It was with a sample-barcoded 5' primer and a J-beta primer mix that a second PCR of roughly 7 to 11 cycles was run. TCRdb independently ran MiXCR on the 5' RACE reads; one entry per CDR3 protein. The sample holds 1.5 million to 2 million distinct CDR3 sequences, just under 50% seen once. Note on this clonotype: Antigen: not known.

The V gene's germline CDR1 is SGDLS and CDR2 YYNGEE. The CDR3 runs 16 residues. Trimming cost V 2 bases and J 1 base, with 14 bases left between them. This TCR was recovered from a woman aged 40 to 50 in good health. The sequenced sample was blood. The chain combines TRBV9 with TRBJ2-3; D may be TRBD2 (6 bases). This CDR3 is CASSVIGRGGTDTQYF. CDR3 bases: TGTGCCAGCAGCGTTATCGGGAGAGGGGGCACAGATACGCAGTATTTT. The variable domain in full, with the rest retrieved from reference TRBV9 and TRBJ2-3, is DSGVTQTPKHLITATGQRVTLRCSPRSGDLSVYWYQQSLDQGLQFLIQYYNGEERAKGNILERFSAQQFPDLHSELNLSSLELGDSALYFCASSVIGRGGTDTQYFGPGTRLTVL.